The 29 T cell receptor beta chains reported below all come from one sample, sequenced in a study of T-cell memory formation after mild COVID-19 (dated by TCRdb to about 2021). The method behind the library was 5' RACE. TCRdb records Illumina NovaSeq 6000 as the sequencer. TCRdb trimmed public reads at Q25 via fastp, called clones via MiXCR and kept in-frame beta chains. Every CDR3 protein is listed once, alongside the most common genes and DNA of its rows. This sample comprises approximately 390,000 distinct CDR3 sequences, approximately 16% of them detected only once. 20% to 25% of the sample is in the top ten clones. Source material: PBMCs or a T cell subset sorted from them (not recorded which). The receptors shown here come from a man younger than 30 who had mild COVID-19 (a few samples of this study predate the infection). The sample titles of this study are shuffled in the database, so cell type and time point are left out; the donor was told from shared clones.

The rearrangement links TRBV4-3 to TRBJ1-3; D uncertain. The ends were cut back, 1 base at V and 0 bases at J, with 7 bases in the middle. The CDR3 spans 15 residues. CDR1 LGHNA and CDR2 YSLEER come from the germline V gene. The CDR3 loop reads CASSQAKSSGNTIYF. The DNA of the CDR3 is TGCGCCAGCAGCCAAGCCAAGAGCTCTGGAAACACCATATATTTT.

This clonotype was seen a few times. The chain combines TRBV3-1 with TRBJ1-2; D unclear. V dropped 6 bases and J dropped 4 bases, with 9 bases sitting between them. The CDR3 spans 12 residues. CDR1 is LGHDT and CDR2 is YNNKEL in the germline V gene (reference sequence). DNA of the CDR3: TGTGCCAGCAGAGGCAGGTCCTATGGCTACACCTTC. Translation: CASRGRSYGYTF.

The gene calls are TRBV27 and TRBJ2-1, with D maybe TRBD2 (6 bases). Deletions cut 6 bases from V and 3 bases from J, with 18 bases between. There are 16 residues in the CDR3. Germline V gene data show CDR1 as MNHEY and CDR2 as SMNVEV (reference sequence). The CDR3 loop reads CASSPTGTSYYNEQFF. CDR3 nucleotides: TGTGCCAGCAGCCCAACCGGGACTTCCTACTACAATGAGCAGTTCTTC.

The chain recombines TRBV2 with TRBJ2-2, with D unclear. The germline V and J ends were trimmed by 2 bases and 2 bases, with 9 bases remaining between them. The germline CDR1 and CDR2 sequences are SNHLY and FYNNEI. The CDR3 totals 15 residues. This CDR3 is CASSEQVLNTGELFF. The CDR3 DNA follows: TGTGCCAGCAGTGAACAGGTCCTTAACACCGGGGAGCTGTTTTTT.

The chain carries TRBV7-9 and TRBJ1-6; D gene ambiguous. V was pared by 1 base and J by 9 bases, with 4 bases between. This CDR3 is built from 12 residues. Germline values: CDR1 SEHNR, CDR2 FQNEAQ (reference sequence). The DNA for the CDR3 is TGTGCCAGCAGCTTAGAGGCTTCACCCCTCCACTTT. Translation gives CASSLEASPLHF.

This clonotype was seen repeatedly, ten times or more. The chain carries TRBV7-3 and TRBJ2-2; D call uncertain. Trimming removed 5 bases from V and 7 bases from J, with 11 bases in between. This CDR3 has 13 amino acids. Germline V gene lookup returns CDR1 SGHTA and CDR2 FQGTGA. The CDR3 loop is CASSPYVDGELFF. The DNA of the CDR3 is TGTGCCAGCAGCCCCTACGTGGACGGGGAGCTGTTTTTT.

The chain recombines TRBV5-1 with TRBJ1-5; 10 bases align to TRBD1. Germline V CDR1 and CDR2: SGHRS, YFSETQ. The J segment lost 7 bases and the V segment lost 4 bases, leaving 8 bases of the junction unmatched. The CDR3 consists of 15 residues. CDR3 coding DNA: TGCGCCAGCAGCCCCGACAGGGGGCAAGGCCAGCCCCAGCATTTT. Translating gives CASSPDRGQGQPQHF.

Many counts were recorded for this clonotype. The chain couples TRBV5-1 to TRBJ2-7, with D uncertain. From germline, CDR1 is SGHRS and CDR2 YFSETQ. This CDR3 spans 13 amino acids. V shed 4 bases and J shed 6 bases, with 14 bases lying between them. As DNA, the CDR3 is TGCGCCAGCAGCCCTAAGGGTTACCGCGAGCAGTACTTC. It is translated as CASSPKGYREQYF.

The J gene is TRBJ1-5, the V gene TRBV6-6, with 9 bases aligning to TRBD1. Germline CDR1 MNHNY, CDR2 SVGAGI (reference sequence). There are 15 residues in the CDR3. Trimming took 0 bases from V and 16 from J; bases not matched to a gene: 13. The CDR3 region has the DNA TGTGCCAGCAGTTACTCCTCCCGGGACAGGGCCCTTCGACATTTT. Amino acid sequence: CASSYSSRDRALRHF.

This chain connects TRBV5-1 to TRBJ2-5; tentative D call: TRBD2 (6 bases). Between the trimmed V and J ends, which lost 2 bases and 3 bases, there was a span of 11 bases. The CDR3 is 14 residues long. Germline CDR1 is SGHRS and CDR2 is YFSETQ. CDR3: CASSLTGGKETQYF. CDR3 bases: TGCGCCAGCAGCTTAACCGGGGGTAAAGAGACCCAGTACTTC.

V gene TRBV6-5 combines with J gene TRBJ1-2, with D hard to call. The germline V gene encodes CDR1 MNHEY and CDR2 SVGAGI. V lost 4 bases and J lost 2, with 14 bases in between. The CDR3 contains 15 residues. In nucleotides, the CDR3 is TGTGCCAGCAGTTCCGAGTCGGTTAGAAACTATGGCTACACCTTC. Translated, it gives CASSSESVRNYGYTF.

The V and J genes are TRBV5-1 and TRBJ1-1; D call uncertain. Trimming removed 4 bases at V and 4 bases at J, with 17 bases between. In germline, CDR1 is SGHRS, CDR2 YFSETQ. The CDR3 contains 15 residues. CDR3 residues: CASSPPGLQATEAFF. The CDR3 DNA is TGCGCCAGCAGCCCACCGGGTCTCCAGGCCACTGAAGCTTTCTTT.

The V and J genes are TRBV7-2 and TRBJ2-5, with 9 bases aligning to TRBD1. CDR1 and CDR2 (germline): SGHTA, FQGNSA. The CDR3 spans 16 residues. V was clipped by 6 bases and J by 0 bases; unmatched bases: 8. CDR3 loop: CASRKRDREYQETQYF. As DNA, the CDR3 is TGTGCCAGCAGAAAGAGGGACAGGGAGTACCAAGAGACCCAGTACTTC.

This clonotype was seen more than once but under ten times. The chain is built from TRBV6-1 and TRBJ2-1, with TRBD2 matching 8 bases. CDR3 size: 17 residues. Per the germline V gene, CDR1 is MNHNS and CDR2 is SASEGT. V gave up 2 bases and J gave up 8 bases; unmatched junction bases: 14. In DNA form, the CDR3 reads TGTGCCAGCAGTGAATCAGGCGGGACTAGGTATGGGTATGAGCAGTTCTTC. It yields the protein CASSESGGTRYGYEQFF.

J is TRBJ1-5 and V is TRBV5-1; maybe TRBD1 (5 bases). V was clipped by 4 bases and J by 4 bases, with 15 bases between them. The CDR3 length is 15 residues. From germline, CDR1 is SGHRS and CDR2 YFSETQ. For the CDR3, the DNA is TGCGCCAGCAGCGACAGTCCGGGTTCTAATCAGCCCCAGCATTTT. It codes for CASSDSPGSNQPQHF.

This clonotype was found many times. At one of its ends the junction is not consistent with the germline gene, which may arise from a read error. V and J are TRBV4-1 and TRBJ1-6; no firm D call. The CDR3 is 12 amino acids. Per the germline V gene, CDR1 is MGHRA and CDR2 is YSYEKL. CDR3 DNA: TGTGCCAGCAGCCAAGTCGGTTCACCCCTCCACTTT. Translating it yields CASSQVGSPLHF.

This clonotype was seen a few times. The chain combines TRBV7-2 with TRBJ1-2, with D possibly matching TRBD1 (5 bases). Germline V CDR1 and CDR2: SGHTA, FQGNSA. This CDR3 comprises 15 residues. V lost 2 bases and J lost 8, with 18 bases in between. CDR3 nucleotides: TGTGCCAGCAGCTTAAGGTTGGCCGGGACGGGAGGCTACACCTTC. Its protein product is CASSLRLAGTGGYTF.

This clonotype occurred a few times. Here the CDR3 DNA reads TGCAGTGCCCAAGGACGGCGGGGGGGTCCCTACAATGAGCAGTTCTTC. Translation: CSAQGRRGGPYNEQFF. The V gene is TRBV20-1, the J gene TRBJ2-1, with 9 bases identical to TRBD2. This CDR3 region has 16 residues. CDR1 is DFQATT, CDR2 SNEGSKA, per germline (reference sequence). V shed 6 bases, J shed 2 bases, and the junction held 11 bases outside the gene matches.

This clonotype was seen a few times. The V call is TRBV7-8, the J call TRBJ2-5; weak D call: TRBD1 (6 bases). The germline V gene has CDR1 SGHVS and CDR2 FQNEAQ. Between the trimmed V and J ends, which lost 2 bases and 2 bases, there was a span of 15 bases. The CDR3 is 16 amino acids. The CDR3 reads CASSLRSGVAQETQYF. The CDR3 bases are TGTGCCAGCAGCTTAAGGTCAGGGGTGGCGCAAGAGACCCAGTACTTC. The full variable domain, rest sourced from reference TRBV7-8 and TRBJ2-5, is GAGVSQSPRYKVAKRGQDVALRCDPISGHVSLFWYQQALGQGPEFLTYFQNEAQLDKSGLPSDRFFAERPEGSVSTLKIQRTQQEDSAVYLCASSLRSGVAQETQYFGPGTRLLVL.

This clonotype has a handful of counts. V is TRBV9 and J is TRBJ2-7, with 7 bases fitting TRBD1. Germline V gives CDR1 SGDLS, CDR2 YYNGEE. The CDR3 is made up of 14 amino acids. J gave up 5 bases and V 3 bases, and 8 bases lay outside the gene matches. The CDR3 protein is CASSAATGHNEQYF. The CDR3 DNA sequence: TGTGCCAGCAGCGCCGCGACAGGGCACAACGAGCAGTACTTC.

The CDR3 region has the DNA TGTGCCAGCAGCAACGCCGGGACCACCTACGAGCAGTACTTC. Amino acids: CASSNAGTTYEQYF. This rearrangement joins TRBV11-1 to TRBJ2-7, with D perhaps being TRBD1 or TRBD2 (5 bases each). CDR3 length: 14 residues. Trimming stripped 5 bases from V and 2 bases from J, with 13 bases between. Germline CDR1 and CDR2: SGHAT and FQDESV (reference sequence).

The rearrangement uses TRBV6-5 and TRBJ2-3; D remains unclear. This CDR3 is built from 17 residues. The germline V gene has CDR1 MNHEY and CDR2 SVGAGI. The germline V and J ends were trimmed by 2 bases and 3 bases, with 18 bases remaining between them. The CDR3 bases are TGTGCCAGCAGTTACAGGCCTCCCAAGGGTGGGACAGATACGCAGTATTTT. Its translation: CASSYRPPKGGTDTQYF.

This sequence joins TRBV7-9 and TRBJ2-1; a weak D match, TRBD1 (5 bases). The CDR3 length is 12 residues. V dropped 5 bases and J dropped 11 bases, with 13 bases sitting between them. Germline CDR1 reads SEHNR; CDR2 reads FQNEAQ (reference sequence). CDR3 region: CASSVDSRQQFF. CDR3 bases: TGTGCCAGCAGCGTCGACAGCAGGCAGCAGTTCTTC.

In DNA form, the CDR3 reads TGCGCCAGCAGCTTGGAGGGGACAGGGGGCGCTTTGGATGGCTACACCTTC. Translated, it gives CASSLEGTGGALDGYTF. The chain couples TRBV5-1 to TRBJ1-2; 12 bases match TRBD1. The CDR3 runs to 17 residues. V lost 0 bases, J lost 6 bases, and 9 bases stayed unmatched. Germline CDR1 is SGHRS and CDR2 is YFSETQ. The whole variable domain, filled in from reference TRBV5-1 and TRBJ1-2, reads KAGVTQTPRYLIKTRGQQVTLSCSPISGHRSVSWYQQTPGQGLQFLFEYFSETQRNKGNFPGRFSGRQFSNSRSEMNVSTLELGDSALYLCASSLEGTGGALDGYTFGSGTRLTVV.

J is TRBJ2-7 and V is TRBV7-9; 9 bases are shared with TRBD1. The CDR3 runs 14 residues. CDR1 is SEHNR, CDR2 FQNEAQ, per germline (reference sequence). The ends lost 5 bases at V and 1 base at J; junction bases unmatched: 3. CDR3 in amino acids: CASSAGTGSYEQYV. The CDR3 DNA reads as TGTGCCAGCAGCGCCGGGACAGGGTCCTACGAGCAGTACGTC.

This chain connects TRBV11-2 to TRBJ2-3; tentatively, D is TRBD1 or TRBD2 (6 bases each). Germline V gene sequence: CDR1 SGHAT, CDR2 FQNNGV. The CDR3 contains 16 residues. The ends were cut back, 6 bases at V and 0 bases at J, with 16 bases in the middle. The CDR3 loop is CASRPITGRSTDTQYF. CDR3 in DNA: TGTGCCAGCAGACCGATAACAGGGAGGAGCACAGATACGCAGTATTTT.

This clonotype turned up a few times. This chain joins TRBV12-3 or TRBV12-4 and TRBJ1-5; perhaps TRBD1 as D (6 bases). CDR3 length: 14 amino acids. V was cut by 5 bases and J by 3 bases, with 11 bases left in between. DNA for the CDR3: TGTGCCAGCAGTAACACAGGGAACAATCAGCCCCAGCATTTT. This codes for CASSNTGNNQPQHF.

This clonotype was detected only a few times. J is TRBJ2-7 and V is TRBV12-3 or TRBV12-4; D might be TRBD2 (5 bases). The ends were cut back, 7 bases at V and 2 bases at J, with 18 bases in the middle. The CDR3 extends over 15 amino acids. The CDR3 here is CASTSWGSGTYEQYF. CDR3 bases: TGTGCCAGCACCTCCTGGGGTTCGGGAACCTACGAGCAGTACTTC.

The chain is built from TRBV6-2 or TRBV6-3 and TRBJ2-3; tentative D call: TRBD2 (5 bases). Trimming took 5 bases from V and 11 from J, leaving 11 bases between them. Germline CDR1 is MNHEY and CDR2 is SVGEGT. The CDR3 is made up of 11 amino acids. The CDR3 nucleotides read TGTGCCAGCAGTACTCCGGGGATGCAGTATTTT. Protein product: CASSTPGMQYF.